The table lists the clone carrying this TCR beta chain with many counts. Antigen: not known. These data come from a study of CD8 T cells in ankylosing spondylitis. General observations from the study: Past studies reported some motif variants in reactive arthritis synovial fluid and blood.

This CDR3 is 13 amino acids long. V was pared by 4 bases and J by 5 bases, with 12 bases between. Germline lookup yields CDR1 DFQATT and CDR2 SNEGSKA (reference sequence). The TCR beta libraries were generated through quantitative 5'-RACE incorporating molecular barcodes. MiXCR, run by TCRdb on the 5' RACE reads, gives a single entry per CDR3 protein. The sample has 100,000 to 150,000 distinct CDR3 sequences; around 9.7% are singletons. This receptor was taken from a male donor with ankylosing spondylitis or in good health (not recorded which). The rearrangement uses TRBV20-1 and TRBJ2-4; D is undetermined. The sequenced material came from blood, either unsorted or a sorted T cell fraction (not recorded which). The CDR3 reads CSANLRPENIQYF. CDR3 sequence (DNA): TGCAGTGCTAATCTCCGACCCGAAAACATTCAGTACTTC.